This T cell receptor beta chain was sequenced for a study of CD8 T cells in ankylosing spondylitis. Whole-study findings and limits: In ankylosing spondylitis patients, matched synovial fluid reportedly showed significant enrichment of disease-linked clones. A number of the motif variants had already been described in reactive arthritis synovial fluid and blood.

In germline, CDR1 is MNHEY, CDR2 SVGEGT. V lost 5 bases to trimming and J lost 3 bases, with 21 bases between them. This CDR3 comprises 17 residues. For TCR beta, libraries came from quantitative 5'-RACE with molecular barcodes. Using its own MiXCR run on the 5' RACE reads, TCRdb lists one record per CDR3 protein. The table shows roughly 250,000 distinct CDR3 sequences, with 8% to 9.5% occurring only once. This clonotype was detected ten times or more. As yet, its antigen is unknown. Sample: blood, either unsorted or a sorted T cell fraction (not recorded which). The sequence came from a male donor with ankylosing spondylitis or in good health (not recorded which). V and J are TRBV6-2 or TRBV6-3 and TRBJ2-3; weak D call: TRBD2 (6 bases). CDR3 DNA: TGTGCCAGCAGTCATCCTTTGGAGGGTGTTAGAACAGATACGCAGTATTTT. Translating it yields CASSHPLEGVRTDTQYF.